This entry lists 30 T cell receptor beta chains sequenced from one sample in a study of neoadjuvant nivolumab and ipilimumab in lung cancer. Measured with immunoSEQ multiplex PCR; TCRdb has only the in-frame clones, and not every one. The sample consists of some 31,000 clones, more than 90% of them appearing once. Here the sequenced sample was peripheral blood, taken after neoadjuvant nivolumab, alone or with ipilimumab, at or shortly before surgery. The receptor source for this set is an adult with non-small cell lung cancer.

The chain links TRBV5-1 to TRBJ2-1, with 8 positions matching TRBD2. CDR3 length: 14 amino acids. The junction had 4 bases not matched to a gene; V was cut back by 0 bases and J by 8 bases. Germline V gene lookup returns CDR1 SGHRS and CDR2 YFSETQ. The CDR3 spells CASSLGGGRYEQFF. For the CDR3, the DNA is TGCGCCAGCAGCTTGGGCGGCGGGAGGTATGAGCAGTTCTTC.

This clone appeared a single time. The V call is TRBV6-5, the J call TRBJ1-2; 8 bases fit TRBD1. V dropped 5 bases and J dropped 7; count of bases not matched to a gene: 9. There are 14 residues in the CDR3. Germline V gene sequence: CDR1 MNHEY, CDR2 SVGAGI. The CDR3 region has the DNA TGTGCCAGCAGTGGGTTGCAGGGGGCAGGTGGCTACACCTTC. This codes for CASSGLQGAGGYTF.

V usage is TRBV5-1 and J usage is TRBJ2-3; 10 nucleotides match TRBD2. Trimming removed 4 bases from V and 7 bases from J; junction bases left unmatched: 12. Germline V gene data show CDR1 as SGHRS and CDR2 as YFSETQ. The CDR3 extends over 16 amino acids. The CDR3 protein is CASSGPASGSGYTQYF. The CDR3 DNA is TGCGCCAGCAGCGGCCCGGCTAGCGGGAGTGGATATACGCAGTATTTT. Looking up the rest from reference TRBV5-1 and TRBJ2-3 gives the full variable domain: KAGVTQTPRYLIKTRGQQVTLSCSPISGHRSVSWYQQTPGQGLQFLFEYFSETQRNKGNFPGRFSGRQFSNSRSEMNVSTLELGDSALYLCASSGPASGSGYTQYFGPGTRLTVL.

The chain employs TRBV11-2 and TRBJ1-4; D might be TRBD1 (5 bases). Germline loops: CDR1 SGHAT, CDR2 FQNNGV. CDR3 length equals 15 residues. Trimming cost V 3 bases and J 5 bases, with 13 bases left between them. CDR3 loop: CASSLDGGVNEKLFF. The CDR3 DNA follows: TGTGCCAGCAGCTTGGATGGGGGGGTAAATGAAAAACTGTTTTTT.

This clone has just a few counts. The V and J genes are TRBV28 and TRBJ1-2; D is perhaps TRBD1 (5 bases). V lost 10 bases and J lost 0, with 12 bases in between. Germline-derived CDR1 and CDR2 are MDHEN and SYDVKM. CDR3 length equals 13 residues. The CDR3 reads CATRDGANYGYTF. The CDR3, as DNA: TGTGCCACCAGGGACGGAGCTAACTATGGCTACACCTTC.

The chain employs TRBV18 and TRBJ2-1; tentatively, D is TRBD2 (6 bases). V was shortened by 3 bases and J by 5 bases, with 20 bases between the two germline ends. The CDR3 is made up of 17 amino acids. The V gene's germline CDR1 is KGHSH and CDR2 LQKENI. This CDR3 reads CASSPGVQRTTHNEQFF. The CDR3 region has the DNA TGTGCCAGCTCACCTGGAGTGCAAAGGACTACCCACAATGAGCAGTTCTTC.

V usage is TRBV28 and J usage is TRBJ2-5; 7 bases line up with TRBD2. The CDR3 has 14 residues. The germline V gene encodes CDR1 MDHEN and CDR2 SYDVKM. V lost 3 bases, J lost 5 bases, and 6 bases stayed unmatched. This chain's CDR3 is CASSFSIGRETQYF. Here the CDR3 DNA reads TGTGCCAGCAGTTTTTCGATCGGGAGGGAGACCCAGTACTTC.

The chain recombines TRBV5-1 with TRBJ1-3, with 8 nucleotides matching TRBD1. V lost 2 bases to trimming and J lost 0 bases; unmatched junction nucleotides: 4. The CDR3 consists of 16 residues. The V gene's germline CDR1 is SGHRS and CDR2 YFSETQ. In DNA form, the CDR3 reads TGCGCCAGCAGCTTCGAAGGGACAGGCTCTGGAAACACCATATATTTT. Translated: CASSFEGTGSGNTIYF.

The gene calls are TRBV6-5 and TRBJ1-1; no clear D. This CDR3 has 13 residues. V was trimmed by 7 bases and J by 6 bases, leaving 15 bases between them. Germline CDR1 MNHEY, CDR2 SVGAGI. As DNA, the CDR3 is TGTGCCAGCACCAACGCCCCGGTGGCTGAAGCTTTCTTT. Amino acid sequence: CASTNAPVAEAFF.

This chain connects TRBV7-9 to TRBJ2-1; 10 positions match TRBD2. Germline V gene lookup returns CDR1 SEHNR and CDR2 FQNEAQ (reference sequence). The CDR3 is 19 residues long. J was trimmed by 5 bases and V by 2 bases; bases with no gene match: 15. CDR3 nucleotides: TGTGCCAGCAGCTTAAGGTATGGACTAGCGGAGCGTTTTGACAATGAGCAGTTCTTC. Its translation is CASSLRYGLAERFDNEQFF.

This clone appeared once. The chain has TRBV5-4 and TRBJ2-7; D remains unclear. V shed 2 bases and J shed 7 bases, with 16 bases lying between them. The CDR3 is 14 amino acids. Germline V gene lookup returns CDR1 SGHNT and CDR2 YYREEE (reference sequence). The CDR3 DNA sequence: TGTGCCAGCAGCTTACCGGGCCCCAGAAAGGAGCAGTACTTC. Encoded protein: CASSLPGPRKEQYF.

V is TRBV10-3 and J is TRBJ1-5; TRBD1 is a possible D gene (5 bases). V lost 7 bases and J 1 base, leaving 11 bases between the germline ends. CDR1 is ENHRY and CDR2 is SYGVKD in the germline V gene. The CDR3 extends over 14 amino acids. CDR3 DNA sequence: TGTGCCATCAAAGGGGCTGGGAGCAATCAGCCCCAGCATTTT. This codes for CAIKGAGSNQPQHF.

The chain combines TRBV5-1 with TRBJ2-1; D might be TRBD1 (6 bases). V was cut by 2 bases and J by 4 bases, with 10 bases left in between. In germline, CDR1 is SGHRS, CDR2 YFSETQ. This CDR3 region has 14 residues. CDR3 coding DNA: TGCGCCAGCAGCTTAGGACAGCTATACAATGAGCAGTTCTTC. Its translation is CASSLGQLYNEQFF.

This rearrangement joins TRBV6-5 to TRBJ1-2, with a tentative D call TRBD1 (5 bases). The CDR3 extends over 14 amino acids. CDR1 is MNHEY and CDR2 is SVGAGI in the germline V gene. With 8 bases removed from V and 2 bases from J, the gap between germline ends came to 15 bases. The CDR3: CASRMRGKNYGYTF. The CDR3 DNA follows: TGTGCCAGCCGGATGAGGGGCAAAAACTATGGCTACACCTTC.

This sequence joins TRBV5-4 and TRBJ2-5; TRBD1 or TRBD2 may be the D gene (5 bases each). This CDR3 comprises 14 residues. From germline, CDR1 is SGHNT and CDR2 YYREEE (reference sequence). Trimming left V 7 bases short and J 4 bases short, with 17 bases between. CDR3 loop: CASGSSGRGETQYF. In nucleotides, the CDR3 is TGTGCCAGCGGATCTTCGGGAAGGGGAGAGACCCAGTACTTC.

The V and J genes are TRBV6-1 and TRBJ2-5, with 11 bases identical to TRBD2. Trimming at V came to 1 base and at J to 5 bases, leaving 6 bases not matched to a gene. CDR3 length: 16 amino acids. Germline V gene lookup returns CDR1 MNHNS and CDR2 SASEGT. CDR3 in DNA: TGTGCCAGCAGTGAAGTTCTAGCGGGAGGAGGGGAGACCCAGTACTTC. This gives the protein CASSEVLAGGGETQYF.

This chain uses TRBV11-3 with TRBJ2-3, with TRBD2 matching 11 bases. The CDR3 loop spans 15 amino acids. The junction had 2 bases not matched to a gene; V was cut back by 2 bases and J by 4 bases. Germline V gives CDR1 SGHNT, CDR2 YENEEA. In DNA, the CDR3 is TGTGCCAGCAGCTTAACTAGCGGGAGTTCAGATACGCAGTATTTT. This translates into CASSLTSGSSDTQYF.

The J gene is TRBJ2-7, the V gene TRBV18, with no clear D. The CDR3 has 11 residues. Looked up from germline, CDR1 is KGHSH and CDR2 is LQKENI. The germline V and J ends were trimmed by 3 bases and 7 bases, with 7 bases remaining between them. The CDR3 DNA reads as TGTGCCAGCTCACCCAACGAGGAGCAGTACTTC. It yields the protein CASSPNEEQYF.

The J gene is TRBJ2-7, the V gene TRBV14, with TRBD2 as a possible D gene (5 bases). This CDR3 is built from 16 residues. The germline gives CDR1 SGHDN, CDR2 FVKESK. The V end lost 4 bases, the J end lost 3 bases, and 19 bases lay between the germline ends. The CDR3 DNA reads as TGTGCCAGCAGCCCCGATTACGGGAACGACGGCTACGAGCAGTACTTC. Translated: CASSPDYGNDGYEQYF.

This chain connects TRBV5-5 to TRBJ2-1; 10 bases agree with TRBD1. The junction had 4 bases not matched to a gene; V was cut back by 5 bases and J by 8 bases. CDR3 length equals 13 residues. Germline CDR1 and CDR2: SGHKS and YYEKEE (reference sequence). The CDR3 nucleotides read TGTGCCAGCAGTCGGGACAGGGGCGATGAGCAGTTCTTC. Its protein product is CASSRDRGDEQFF.

The J gene is TRBJ2-5, the V gene TRBV5-6, with D unresolved. Germline lookup yields CDR1 SGHDT and CDR2 YYEEEE. V was pared by 2 bases and J by 13 bases, with 15 bases between. CDR3 length: 12 amino acids. The CDR3 DNA follows: TGTGCCAGCAGCTTCGGTTTCCTCCCCCCGTACTTC. Its translation is CASSFGFLPPYF. The whole variable domain, filled in from reference TRBV5-6 and TRBJ2-5, reads DAGVTQSPTHLIKTRGQQVTLRCSPKSGHDTVSWYQQALGQGPQFIFQYYEEEERQRGNFPDRFSGHQFPNYSSELNVNALLLGDSALYLCASSFGFLPPYFGPGTRLLVL.

The V call is TRBV7-3, the J call TRBJ2-3; TRBD1 matches 7 bases. Germline loops: CDR1 SGHTA, CDR2 FQGTGA. The CDR3 has 13 residues. J lost 4 bases, V lost 4 bases, and 2 bases had no gene match. CDR3 amino acids: CASSYGTADTQYF. The CDR3 DNA reads TGTGCCAGCAGCTACGGGACAGCAGATACGCAGTATTTT.

V is TRBV7-9 and J is TRBJ2-1; D is undetermined. V was pared by 8 bases and J by 2 bases, with 13 bases between. The CDR3 covers 14 residues. The germline V gene encodes CDR1 SEHNR and CDR2 FQNEAQ (reference sequence). The CDR3 nucleotides are TGTGCCAGCTGGTCGGAAATCACCTACAATGAGCAGTTCTTC. Amino acid sequence: CASWSEITYNEQFF.

This chain joins TRBV27 and TRBJ2-7; D may be TRBD2 (5 bases). V was trimmed by 3 bases and J by 2 bases, leaving 8 bases between them. The CDR3 consists of 13 residues. CDR1 and CDR2 from the germline V gene are MNHEY and SMNVEV (reference sequence). CDR3 sequence: CASSFFGAYEQYF. As DNA, the CDR3 is TGTGCCAGCAGTTTCTTCGGGGCCTACGAGCAGTACTTC.

The chain couples TRBV18 to TRBJ1-2; D remains unclear. The CDR3 sequence is 12 residues long. Germline lookup yields CDR1 KGHSH and CDR2 LQKENI. Between the trimmed V and J ends, which lost 6 bases and 4 bases, there was a span of 9 bases. The CDR3 loop is CASSLDGYGYTF. CDR3 DNA: TGTGCCAGCTCCTTAGACGGCTATGGCTACACCTTC.

V usage is TRBV2 and J usage is TRBJ2-2; D uncertain. The V end was cut by 3 bases, the J end by 0 bases, with 5 bases between. The CDR3 totals 14 residues. The germline gives CDR1 SNHLY, CDR2 FYNNEI. CDR3 bases: TGTGCCAGCAGTGAGATTTCGAACACCGGGGAGCTGTTTTTT. It is translated as CASSEISNTGELFF.

J is TRBJ2-7 and V is TRBV6-5; D perhaps matches TRBD2 (6 bases). Trimming left V 6 bases short and J 3 bases short, with 6 bases between. The CDR3 loop spans 11 amino acids. Germline V gene data show CDR1 as MNHEY and CDR2 as SVGAGI. The CDR3 coding sequence is TGTGCCAGCAGGGGAGGCTACGAGCAGTACTTC. Translating gives CASRGGYEQYF.

The chain recombines TRBV6-5 with TRBJ1-1, with D tentatively TRBD1 (6 bases). The germline CDR1 and CDR2 sequences are MNHEY and SVGAGI. This CDR3 has 15 amino acids. Trimming stripped 7 bases from V and 4 bases from J, with 19 bases between. As DNA, the CDR3 is TGTGCCAGCACCAGAGGGGGGCGCGGGGTCACTGAAGCTTTCTTT. Encoded protein: CASTRGGRGVTEAFF.

This chain joins TRBV5-1 and TRBJ2-3; 9 bases agree with TRBD1. After removal of 7 bases from V and 2 bases from J, the junction contained 5 bases not matched to a gene. Germline V gene data show CDR1 as SGHRS and CDR2 as YFSETQ. CDR3 length: 14 residues. This CDR3 reads CASQRTGATDTQYF. The CDR3 DNA reads as TGCGCCAGCCAGAGGACAGGGGCCACAGATACGCAGTATTTT.

The rearrangement uses TRBV28 and TRBJ1-1; D gene unclear. The V gene's germline CDR1 is MDHEN and CDR2 SYDVKM. The V end lost 6 bases, the J end lost 5 bases, and 13 bases lay between the germline ends. The CDR3 loop spans 13 amino acids. CDR3 sequence reads: CASSIPAGTEAFF. CDR3 DNA sequence: TGTGCCAGCAGCATCCCCGCTGGAACTGAAGCTTTCTTT.